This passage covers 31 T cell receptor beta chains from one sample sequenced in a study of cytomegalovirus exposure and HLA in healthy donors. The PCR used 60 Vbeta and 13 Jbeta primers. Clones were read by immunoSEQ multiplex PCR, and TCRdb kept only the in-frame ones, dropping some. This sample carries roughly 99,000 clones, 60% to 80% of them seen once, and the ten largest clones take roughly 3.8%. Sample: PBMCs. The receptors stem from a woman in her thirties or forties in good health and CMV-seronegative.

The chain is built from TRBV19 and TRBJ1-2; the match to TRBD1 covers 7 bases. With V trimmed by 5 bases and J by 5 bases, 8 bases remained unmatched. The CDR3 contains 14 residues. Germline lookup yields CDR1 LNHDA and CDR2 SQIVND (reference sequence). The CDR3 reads CASSEDRSAYGYTF. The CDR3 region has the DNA TGTGCCAGTAGTGAGGACAGGTCCGCTTATGGCTACACCTTC.

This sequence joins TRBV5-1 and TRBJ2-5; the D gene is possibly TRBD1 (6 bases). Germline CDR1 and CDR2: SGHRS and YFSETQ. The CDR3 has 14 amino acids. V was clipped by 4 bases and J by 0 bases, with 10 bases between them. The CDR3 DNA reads TGCGCCAGCAGCGGAGGACAGCACCAAGAGACCCAGTACTTC. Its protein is CASSGGQHQETQYF.

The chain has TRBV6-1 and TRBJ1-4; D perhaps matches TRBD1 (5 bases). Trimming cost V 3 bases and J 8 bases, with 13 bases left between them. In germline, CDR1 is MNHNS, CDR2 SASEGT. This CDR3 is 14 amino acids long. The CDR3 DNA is TGTGCCAGCAGTGAGGGGGGTGGACGGGAAAAACTGTTTTTT. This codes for CASSEGGGREKLFF.

The CDR3 DNA reads as TGTGCCTGGAGCCAGCGGACTTACACCGGGGAGCTGTTTTTT. Its protein product is CAWSQRTYTGELFF. V and J are TRBV30 and TRBJ2-2; possibly TRBD2 for D (5 bases). V lost 3 bases and J 3 bases, leaving 11 bases between the germline ends. CDR1 is GTSNPN, CDR2 SVGIG, per germline (reference sequence). This CDR3 contains 14 residues. The full variable domain, completed using reference TRBV30 and TRBJ2-2, is SQTIHQWPATLVQPVGSPLSLECTVEGTSNPNLYWYRQAAGRGLQLLFYSVGIGQISSEVPQNLSASRPQDRQFILSSKKLLLSDSGFYLCAWSQRTYTGELFFGEGSRLTVL.

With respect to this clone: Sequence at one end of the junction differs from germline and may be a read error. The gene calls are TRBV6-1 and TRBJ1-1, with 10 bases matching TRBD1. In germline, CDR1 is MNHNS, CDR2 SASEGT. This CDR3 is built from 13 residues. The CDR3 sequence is CASRGQGNPEAFF. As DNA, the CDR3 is TGTGCCAGCCGGGGACAGGGGAACCCTGAAGCTTTCTTT.

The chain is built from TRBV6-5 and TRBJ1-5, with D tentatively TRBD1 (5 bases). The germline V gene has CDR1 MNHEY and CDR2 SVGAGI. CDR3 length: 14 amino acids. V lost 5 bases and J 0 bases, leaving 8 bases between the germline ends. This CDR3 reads CASSETASNQPQHF. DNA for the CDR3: TGTGCCAGCAGTGAGACAGCTAGCAATCAGCCCCAGCATTTT.

The CDR3: CASSSDRDFYEQYF. Here the CDR3 DNA reads TGCGCCAGCAGCTCGGACAGGGATTTTTACGAGCAGTACTTC. This rearrangement joins TRBV5-1 to TRBJ2-7, with 8 bases lining up with TRBD1. CDR3 length: 14 amino acids. Trimming took 3 bases from V and 4 from J; bases not matched to a gene: 6. Looked up from germline, CDR1 is SGHRS and CDR2 is YFSETQ.

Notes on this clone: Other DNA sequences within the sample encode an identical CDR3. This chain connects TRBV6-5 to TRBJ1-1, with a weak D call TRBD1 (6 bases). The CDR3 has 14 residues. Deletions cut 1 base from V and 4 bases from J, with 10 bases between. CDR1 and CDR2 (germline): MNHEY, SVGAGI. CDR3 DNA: TGTGCCAGCAGTTACTTACAGGGTACCACTGAAGCTTTCTTT. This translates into CASSYLQGTTEAFF.

The DNA of the CDR3 is TGTGCCAGCACTATAGACGGGTCCTACGAGCAGTACTTC. Amino acid sequence: CASTIDGSYEQYF. The J gene is TRBJ2-7, the V gene TRBV6-6; D gene unclear. V lost 7 bases to trimming and J lost 1 base, with 11 bases between them. CDR1 MNHNY and CDR2 SVGAGI come from the germline V gene (reference sequence). The length of the CDR3 is 13 residues.

The CDR3 protein is CASSYGSGGPNEQFF. The CDR3 nucleotides read TGTGCCAGCAGCTATGGATCGGGGGGACCCAATGAGCAGTTCTTC. This chain connects TRBV7-9 to TRBJ2-1; 7 bases line up with TRBD2. V was clipped by 4 bases and J by 6 bases; unmatched bases: 9. The CDR3 is 15 amino acids. CDR1 and CDR2 from the germline V gene are SEHNR and FQNEAQ (reference sequence).

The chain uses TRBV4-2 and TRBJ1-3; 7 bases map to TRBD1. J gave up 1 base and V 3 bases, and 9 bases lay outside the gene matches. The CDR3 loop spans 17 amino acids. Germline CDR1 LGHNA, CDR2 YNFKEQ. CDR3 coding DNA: TGTGCCAGCAGCCACCCCCGGACAGGTTCTTCTGGAAACACCATATATTTT. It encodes CASSHPRTGSSGNTIYF.

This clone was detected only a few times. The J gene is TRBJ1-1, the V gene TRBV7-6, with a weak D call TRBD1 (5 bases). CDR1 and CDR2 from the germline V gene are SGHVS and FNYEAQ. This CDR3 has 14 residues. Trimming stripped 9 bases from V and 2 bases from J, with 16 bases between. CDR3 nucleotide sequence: TGTGCCAGTAGCCGGGGGGAGGTCAACACTGAAGCTTTCTTT. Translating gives CASSRGEVNTEAFF.

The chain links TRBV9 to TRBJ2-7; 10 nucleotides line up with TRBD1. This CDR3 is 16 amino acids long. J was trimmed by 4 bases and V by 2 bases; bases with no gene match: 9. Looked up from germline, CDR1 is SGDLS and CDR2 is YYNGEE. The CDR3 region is CASSVAPGQGLYEQYF. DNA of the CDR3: TGTGCCAGCAGCGTGGCTCCGGGACAGGGGTTGTACGAGCAGTACTTC.

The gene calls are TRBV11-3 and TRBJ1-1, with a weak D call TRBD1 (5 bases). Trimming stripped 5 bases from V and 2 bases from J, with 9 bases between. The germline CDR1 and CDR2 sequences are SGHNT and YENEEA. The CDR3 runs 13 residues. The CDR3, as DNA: TGTGCCAGCAGCCTAACAGGAAACACTGAAGCTTTCTTT. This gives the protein CASSLTGNTEAFF.

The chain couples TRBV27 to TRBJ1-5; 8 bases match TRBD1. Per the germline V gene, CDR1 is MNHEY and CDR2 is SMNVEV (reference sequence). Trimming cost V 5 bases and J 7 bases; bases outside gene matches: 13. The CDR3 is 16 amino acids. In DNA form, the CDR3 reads TGTGCCAGCAGTCTAAAGGCAGGGGGCCCCGGGCAGCCCCAGCATTTT. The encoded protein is CASSLKAGGPGQPQHF.

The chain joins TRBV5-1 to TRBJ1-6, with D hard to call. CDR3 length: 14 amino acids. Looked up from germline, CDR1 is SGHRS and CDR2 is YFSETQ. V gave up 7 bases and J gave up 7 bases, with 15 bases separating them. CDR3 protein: CASGEGLLNSPLHF. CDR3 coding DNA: TGCGCCAGCGGAGAAGGACTGCTAAATTCACCCCTCCACTTT.

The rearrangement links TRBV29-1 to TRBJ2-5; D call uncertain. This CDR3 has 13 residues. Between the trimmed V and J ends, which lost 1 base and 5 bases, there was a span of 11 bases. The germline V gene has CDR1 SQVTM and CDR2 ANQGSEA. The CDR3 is CSVEVNVRETQYF. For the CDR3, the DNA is TGCAGCGTTGAAGTTAATGTGAGGGAGACCCAGTACTTC.

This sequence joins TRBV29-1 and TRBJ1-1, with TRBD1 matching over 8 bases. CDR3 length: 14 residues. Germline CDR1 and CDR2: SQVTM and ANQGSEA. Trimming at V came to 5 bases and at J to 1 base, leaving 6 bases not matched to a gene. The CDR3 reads CSVHRGGPNTEAFF. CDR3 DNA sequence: TGCAGCGTTCACAGGGGGGGACCGAACACTGAAGCTTTCTTT.

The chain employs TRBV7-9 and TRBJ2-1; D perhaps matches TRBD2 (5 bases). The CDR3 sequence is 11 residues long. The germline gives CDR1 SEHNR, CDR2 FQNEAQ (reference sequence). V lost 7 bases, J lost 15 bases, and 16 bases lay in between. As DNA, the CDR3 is TGTGCCAGCACAGCGAGACGAGAGGGGTTCTTC. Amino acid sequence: CASTARREGFF.

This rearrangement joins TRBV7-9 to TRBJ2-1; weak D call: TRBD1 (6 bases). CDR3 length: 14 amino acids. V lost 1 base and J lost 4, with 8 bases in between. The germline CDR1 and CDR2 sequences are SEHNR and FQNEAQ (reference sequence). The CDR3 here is CASSLEGQYNEQFF. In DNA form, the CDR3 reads TGTGCCAGCAGCTTAGAAGGACAGTACAATGAGCAGTTCTTC.

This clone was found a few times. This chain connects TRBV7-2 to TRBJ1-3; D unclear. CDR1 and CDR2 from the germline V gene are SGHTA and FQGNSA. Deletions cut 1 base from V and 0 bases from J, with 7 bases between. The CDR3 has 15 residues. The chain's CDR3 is CASSLGHVSGNTIYF. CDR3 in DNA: TGTGCCAGCAGCTTAGGGCATGTCTCTGGAAACACCATATATTTT.

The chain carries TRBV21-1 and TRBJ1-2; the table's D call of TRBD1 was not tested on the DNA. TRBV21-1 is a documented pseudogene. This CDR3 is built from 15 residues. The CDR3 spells CASSDPGQPNYGYTF. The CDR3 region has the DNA TGTGCCAGCAGCGATCCGGGACAGCCAAACTATGGCTACACCTTC.

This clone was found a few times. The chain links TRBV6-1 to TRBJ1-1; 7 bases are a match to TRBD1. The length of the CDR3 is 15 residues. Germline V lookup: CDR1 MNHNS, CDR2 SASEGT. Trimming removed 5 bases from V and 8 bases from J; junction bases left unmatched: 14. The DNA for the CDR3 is TGTGCCAGCAGTTCAACGCGGGGACAGCACCAAGAAGCTTTCTTT. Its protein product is CASSSTRGQHQEAFF.

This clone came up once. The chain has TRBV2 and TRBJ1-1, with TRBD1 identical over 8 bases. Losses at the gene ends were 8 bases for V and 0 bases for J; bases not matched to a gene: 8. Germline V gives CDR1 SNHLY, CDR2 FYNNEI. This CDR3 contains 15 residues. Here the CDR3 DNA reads TGTGCCAGCGGGACAGGTCCTCCCCTGAACACTGAAGCTTTCTTT. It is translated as CASGTGPPLNTEAFF.

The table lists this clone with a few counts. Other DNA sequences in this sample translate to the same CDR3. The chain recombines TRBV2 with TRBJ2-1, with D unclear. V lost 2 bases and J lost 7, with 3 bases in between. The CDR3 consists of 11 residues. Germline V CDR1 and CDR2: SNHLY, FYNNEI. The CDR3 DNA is TGTGCCAGCAGTGAACGGAATGAGCAGTTCTTC. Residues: CASSERNEQFF.

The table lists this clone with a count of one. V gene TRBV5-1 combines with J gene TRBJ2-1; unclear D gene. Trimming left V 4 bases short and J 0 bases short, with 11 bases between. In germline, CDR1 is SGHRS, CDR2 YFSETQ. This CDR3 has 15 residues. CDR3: CASSPYAGSYNEQFF. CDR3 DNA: TGCGCCAGCAGCCCGTACGCAGGCTCCTACAATGAGCAGTTCTTC.

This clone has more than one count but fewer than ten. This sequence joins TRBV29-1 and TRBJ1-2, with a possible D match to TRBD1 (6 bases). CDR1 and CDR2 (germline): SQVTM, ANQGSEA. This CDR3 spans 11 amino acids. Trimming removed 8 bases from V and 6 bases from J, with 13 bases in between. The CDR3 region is CSYRVWDGYTF. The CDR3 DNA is TGCAGCTACAGGGTTTGGGATGGCTACACCTTC.

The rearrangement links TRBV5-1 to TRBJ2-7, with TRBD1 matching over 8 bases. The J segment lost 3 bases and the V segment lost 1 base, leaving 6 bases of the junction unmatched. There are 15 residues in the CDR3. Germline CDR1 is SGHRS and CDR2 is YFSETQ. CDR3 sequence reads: CASSLLQGAVYEQYF. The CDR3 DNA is TGCGCCAGCAGCTTGCTGCAGGGGGCGGTCTACGAGCAGTACTTC.

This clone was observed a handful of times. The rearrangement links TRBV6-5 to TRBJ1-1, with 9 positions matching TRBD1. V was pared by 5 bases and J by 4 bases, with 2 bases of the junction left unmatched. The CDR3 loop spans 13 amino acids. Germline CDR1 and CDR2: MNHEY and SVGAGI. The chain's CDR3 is CASSGQGTTEAFF. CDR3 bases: TGTGCCAGCAGTGGACAGGGGACCACTGAAGCTTTCTTT.

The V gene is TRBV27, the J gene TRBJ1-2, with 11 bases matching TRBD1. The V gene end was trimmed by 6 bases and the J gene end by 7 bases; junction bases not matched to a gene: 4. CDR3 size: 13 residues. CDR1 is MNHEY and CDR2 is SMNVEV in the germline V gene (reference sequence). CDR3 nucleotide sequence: TGTGCCAGCAGCCGGGACAGGGGGACTGGCTACACCTTC. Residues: CASSRDRGTGYTF.

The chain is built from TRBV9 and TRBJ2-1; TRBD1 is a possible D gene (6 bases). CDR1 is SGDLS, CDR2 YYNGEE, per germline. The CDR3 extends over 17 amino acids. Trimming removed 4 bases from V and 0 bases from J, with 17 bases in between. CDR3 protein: CASSFSGQGGSYNEQFF. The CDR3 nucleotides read TGTGCCAGCAGCTTTTCCGGACAAGGGGGCTCCTACAATGAGCAGTTCTTC.